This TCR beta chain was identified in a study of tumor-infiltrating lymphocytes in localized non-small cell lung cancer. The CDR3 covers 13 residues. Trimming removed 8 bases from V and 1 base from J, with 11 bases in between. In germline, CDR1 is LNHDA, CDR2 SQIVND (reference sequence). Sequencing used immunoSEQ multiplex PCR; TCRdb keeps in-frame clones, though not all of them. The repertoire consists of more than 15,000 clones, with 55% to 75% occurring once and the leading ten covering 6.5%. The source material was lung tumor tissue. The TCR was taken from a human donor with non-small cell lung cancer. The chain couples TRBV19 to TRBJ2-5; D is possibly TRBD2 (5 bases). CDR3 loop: CASHQSGQETQYF. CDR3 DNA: TGTGCCAGTCATCAAAGCGGCCAAGAGACCCAGTACTTC.